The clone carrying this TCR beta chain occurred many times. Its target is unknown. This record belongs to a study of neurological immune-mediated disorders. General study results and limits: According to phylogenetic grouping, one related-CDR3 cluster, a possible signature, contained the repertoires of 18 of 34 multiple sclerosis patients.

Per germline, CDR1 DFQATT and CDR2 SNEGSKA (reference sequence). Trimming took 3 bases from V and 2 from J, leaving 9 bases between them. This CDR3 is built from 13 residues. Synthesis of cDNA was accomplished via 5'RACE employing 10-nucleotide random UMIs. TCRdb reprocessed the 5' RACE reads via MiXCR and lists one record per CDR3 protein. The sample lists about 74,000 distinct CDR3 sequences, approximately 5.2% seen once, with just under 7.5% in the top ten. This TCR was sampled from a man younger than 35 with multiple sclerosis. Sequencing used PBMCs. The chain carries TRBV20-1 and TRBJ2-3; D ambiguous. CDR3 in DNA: TGCAGTGCTAGCTCTCCGTCCACAGATACGCAGTATTTT. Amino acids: CSASSPSTDTQYF.